The 13 T cell receptor beta chains listed next were all sequenced from one sample in a study of T cells in Graves' hyperthyroidism and ophthalmopathy. The source material, RNA transcripts, was used to amplify TCR beta CDR3 regions. With the HTBI primer set, the TCR CDR3 went through a first round of RT-PCR. TCRdb reanalysed the multiplex PCR reads using MiXCR and keeps one entry per CDR3 protein. Of 450,000 to 650,000 distinct CDR3 sequences detected, less than 25% appear once; the ten largest clones hold around 27%. Sequencing used blood. Receptors were obtained from a man between 18 and 35 years old with Graves' hyperthyroidism.

In its sample, this clonotype was seen many times. This chain links TRBV12-3 or TRBV12-4 with TRBJ1-3, with 10 positions matching TRBD1. The V segment lost 6 bases and the J segment 3 bases; nucleotides outside the gene matches: 2. This CDR3 comprises 14 residues. Written as DNA, the CDR3 is TGTGCCAGCAGGACAGGGGGCCTTGGAAACACCATATATTTT. The encoded protein is CASRTGGLGNTIYF.

This clonotype has only a few counts. The rearrangement links TRBV6-5 to TRBJ1-5; D not certain. The CDR3 is 13 amino acids. Germline V gives CDR1 MNHEY, CDR2 SVGAGI. V was shortened by 4 bases and J by 3 bases, with 7 bases between the two germline ends. CDR3: CASSFDTNQPQHF. CDR3 nucleotide sequence: TGTGCCAGCAGTTTCGACACCAATCAGCCCCAGCATTTT.

This clonotype occurred once. The gene calls are TRBV6-5 and TRBJ1-2, with D perhaps matching TRBD1 (5 bases). Germline V gene data show CDR1 as MNHEY and CDR2 as SVGAGI. The CDR3 spans 16 residues. The V and J ends lost 1 base and 2 bases respectively, with 14 bases between them. CDR3 coding DNA: TGTGCCAGCAGTTACTTCCTCCGGGGCACCAACTATGGCTACACCTTC. It encodes CASSYFLRGTNYGYTF.

This clonotype was picked up many times. The gene calls are TRBV7-2 and TRBJ2-2; 8 nucleotides align to TRBD2. V shed 2 bases and J 4 bases; nucleotides not matched to a gene: 3. This CDR3 region has 15 residues. CDR1 and CDR2 (germline): SGHTA, FQGNSA. The CDR3 loop is CASSLRGGPTGELFF. DNA of the CDR3: TGTGCCAGCAGCTTACGGGGGGGCCCCACCGGGGAGCTGTTTTTT. Full variable domain (rest looked up from reference TRBV7-2 and TRBJ2-2): GAGVSQSPSNKVTEKGKDVELRCDPISGHTALYWYRQSLGQGLEFLIYFQGNSAPDKSGLPSDRFSAERTGGSVSTLTIQRTQQEDSAVYLCASSLRGGPTGELFFGEGSRLTVL.

This clonotype has ten or more counts. The chain joins TRBV7-9 to TRBJ2-7, with a weak D call TRBD2 (5 bases). This CDR3 is built from 17 residues. CDR1 is SEHNR and CDR2 is FQNEAQ in the germline V gene (reference sequence). V gave up 1 base and J gave up 0 bases, with 16 bases separating them. In DNA, the CDR3 is TGTGCCAGCAGCTTAGACGTGATTCTGAGGGCCTCCTACGAGCAGTACTTC. It translates to CASSLDVILRASYEQYF.

This clonotype was observed a single time. The J gene is TRBJ1-2, the V gene TRBV27; 8 nucleotides align to TRBD1. The germline CDR1 and CDR2 sequences are MNHEY and SMNVEV (reference sequence). The CDR3 contains 13 residues. J lost 7 bases, V lost 5 bases, and 6 bases had no gene match. CDR3: CASSPQGASGYTF. The DNA of the CDR3 is TGTGCCAGCAGTCCCCAGGGGGCCAGTGGCTACACCTTC.

This clonotype appeared many times. The chain carries TRBV7-8 and TRBJ1-5; tentative D call: TRBD1 (5 bases). This CDR3 contains 14 residues. CDR1 SGHVS and CDR2 FQNEAQ come from the germline V gene. Trimming removed 5 bases from V and 6 bases from J, with 14 bases in between. The CDR3 loop reads CASSLVRGSQPQHF. The CDR3 bases are TGTGCCAGCAGCCTTGTGAGGGGATCTCAGCCCCAGCATTTT. Supplemented by reference TRBV7-8 and TRBJ1-5, the full variable domain reads GAGVSQSPRYKVAKRGQDVALRCDPISGHVSLFWYQQALGQGPEFLTYFQNEAQLDKSGLPSDRFFAERPEGSVSTLKIQRTQQEDSAVYLCASSLVRGSQPQHFGDGTRLSIL.

Details on this clonotype: Given a much more abundant clone one base away, this may be a read error. The chain's CDR3 is CASSFRGKNIHYF. In nucleotides, the CDR3 is TGTGCCAGCAGTTTCCGGGGTAAAAACATTCATTACTTC. This sequence joins TRBV28 and TRBJ2-4; the D gene is possibly TRBD2 (5 bases). Germline CDR1 reads MDHEN; CDR2 reads SYDVKM. The CDR3 totals 13 residues.

The sample holds many counts of this clonotype. The genes are TRBV3-1 and TRBJ1-1, with a weak D call TRBD1 (6 bases). The CDR3 runs 14 residues. Trimming pared 8 bases from V and 1 base from J, leaving 14 bases between. Looked up from germline, CDR1 is LGHDT and CDR2 is YNNKEL (reference sequence). In nucleotides, the CDR3 is TGTGCCAGCCTAGGGGGGGATAAGAACACTGAAGCTTTCTTT. Protein product: CASLGGDKNTEAFF.

The rearrangement links TRBV6-1 to TRBJ2-7; 8 nucleotides line up with TRBD2. The germline V gene has CDR1 MNHNS and CDR2 SASEGT. Trimming took 9 bases from V and 2 from J; bases not matched to a gene: 12. This CDR3 spans 15 amino acids. The CDR3 loop reads CASHGRARSTYEQYF. The CDR3 nucleotides are TGTGCCAGTCACGGGAGGGCCCGGTCGACCTACGAGCAGTACTTC.

This clonotype was detected ten times or more. The chain joins TRBV29-1 to TRBJ2-5; D call uncertain. The CDR3 is 12 amino acids. The germline V gene encodes CDR1 SQVTM and CDR2 ANQGSEA. CDR3 loop: CSARRIGETQYF. The CDR3 DNA reads TGCAGTGCCCGCCGAATAGGGGAGACCCAGTACTTC. The full variable domain, rest sourced from reference TRBV29-1 and TRBJ2-5, is SAVISQKPSRDICQRGTSLTIQCQVDSQVTMMFWYRQQPGQSLTLIATANQGSEATYESGFVIDKFPISRPNLTFSTLTVSNMSPEDSSIYLCSARRIGETQYFGPGTRLLVL.

This clonotype was observed at least ten times. The genes are TRBV7-9 and TRBJ1-2; 10 bases fit TRBD1. Germline V gene sequence: CDR1 SEHNR, CDR2 FQNEAQ (reference sequence). The V segment lost 7 bases and the J segment 6 bases; nucleotides outside the gene matches: 5. The CDR3 has 13 amino acids. CDR3 in amino acids: CASIRDRGDGYTF. DNA of the CDR3: TGTGCCAGCATCCGGGACAGGGGCGATGGCTACACCTTC.

This clonotype was seen repeatedly, ten times or more. A clone one base away is much larger, so this may be a read error. The chain has TRBV6-2 or TRBV6-3 and TRBJ1-1; D not resolved. CDR3 length: 14 residues. Trimming shortened V by 6 bases and J by 0 bases, and 11 bases separated the two germline ends. Looked up from germline, CDR1 is MNHEY and CDR2 is SVGEGT. As DNA, the CDR3 is TGTGCCAGCAGAGAAGGGATCATGAACACTGAAGCTTTCTTT. This encodes CASREGIMNTEAFF.